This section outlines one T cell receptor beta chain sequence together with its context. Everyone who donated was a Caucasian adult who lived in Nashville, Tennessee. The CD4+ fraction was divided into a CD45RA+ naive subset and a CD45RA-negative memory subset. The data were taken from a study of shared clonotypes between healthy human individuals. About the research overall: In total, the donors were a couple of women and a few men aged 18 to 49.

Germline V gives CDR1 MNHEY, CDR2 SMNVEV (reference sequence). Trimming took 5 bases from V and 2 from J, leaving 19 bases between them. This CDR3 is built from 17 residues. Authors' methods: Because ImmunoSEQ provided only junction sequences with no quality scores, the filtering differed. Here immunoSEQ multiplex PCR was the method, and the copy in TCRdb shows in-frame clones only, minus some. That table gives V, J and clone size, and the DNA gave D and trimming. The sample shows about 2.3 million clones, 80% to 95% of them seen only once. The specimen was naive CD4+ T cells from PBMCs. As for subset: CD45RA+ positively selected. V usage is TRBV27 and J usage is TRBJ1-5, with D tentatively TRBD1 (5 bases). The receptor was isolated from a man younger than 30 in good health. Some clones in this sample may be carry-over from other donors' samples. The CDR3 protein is CASSLTPTGAGNQPQHF. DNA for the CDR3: TGTGCCAGCAGTCTCACTCCTACAGGAGCGGGCAATCAGCCCCAGCATTTT.